Sequencing of this T cell receptor (beta chain) was carried out in a study of blood T cell repertoires in COVID-19. The protocol was immunoSEQ multiplex PCR, while the TCRdb copy is restricted to in-frame clones and leaves out a portion. The sample lists 150,000 or so clones, around 81% occurring once. This CDR3 comprises 15 residues. Germline V gives CDR1 MNHEY, CDR2 SVGAGI. Losses at the gene ends were 4 bases for V and 4 bases for J; bases not matched to a gene: 8. The chain links TRBV6-5 to TRBJ2-7; 9 nucleotides agree with TRBD1. The receptor's source is a woman aged 40 to 55 with active or convalescent COVID-19. Sequencing was performed on peripheral blood. CDR3 sequence (DNA): TGTGCCAGCAGTTTATATATGGGACAGGGTTACGAGCAGTACTTC. Translating it yields CASSLYMGQGYEQYF.